The sequence of this TCR beta chain was determined in a study of blood T cell repertoires in COVID-19. On the study more broadly: PBMCs, B-cell-depleted T cells, or T cells provided the cDNA or gDNA that made up the material.

Under the authors' procedure: For nucleated cells, counts were estimated from reference gene primer amplification. The data were produced by immunoSEQ multiplex PCR, yet TCRdb's version contains in-frame clones alone and is incomplete. V and J calls and clone size are copied from that table; D and trimming were computed from the DNA. Here the sample spans about 140,000 clones, just under 80% being singletons. Trimming shortened V by 6 bases and J by 4 bases, and 15 bases separated the two germline ends. Germline V CDR1 and CDR2: MNHEY, SVGAGI. The CDR3 is made up of 15 amino acids. The J gene is TRBJ2-2, the V gene TRBV6-5; possible D gene TRBD1, 6 bases. Sequences were obtained from peripheral blood. The source of this sequence is a woman in her sixties or seventies with acute or convalescent COVID-19. CDR3 sequence: CASSQQGMGTGELFF. The DNA for the CDR3 is TGTGCCAGCAGCCAACAGGGAATGGGCACCGGGGAGCTGTTTTTT.